This T cell receptor beta chain originates from a study of vaccination and CD4 T cells after COVID-19. Study results and limitations: Vaccine-specific clones numbering 304 of 307 showed spike mono-reactivity in convalescent patients. Among reactive clones from convalescent patients, a median 86.3% appeared only post-vaccination. The median number of SARS-CoV-2-reactive clonotypes increased from 21 to 38, a change that did not reach significance.

Treatment indicated: roughly ten-day PBMC culture with coronavirus spike peptide pools or control peptides (ViraFEST assay). A note on this clonotype: Antigen: not known.

At the Johns Hopkins FTIC core, DNA taken from cultured CD4+ T cells was sequenced by way of the Oncomine TCR Beta short-read assay. A single record per CDR3 protein comes from TCRdb applying MiXCR to the PCR reads. Here the sample spans about 7,800 distinct CDR3 sequences, roughly 65% being singletons. Trimming removed 7 bases from V and 4 bases from J, with 13 bases in between. The V gene's germline CDR1 is SEHNR and CDR2 FQNEAQ (reference sequence). The CDR3 loop spans 13 amino acids. Sequenced input: CD4+ T cells from blood, cultured in vitro. The genes are TRBV7-9 and TRBJ2-5; a weak D match, TRBD2 (6 bases). The receptor's source is a human donor who had recovered from COVID-19. The CDR3 DNA sequence: TGTGCCAGCATCGCGGTGGGGGGAGAGACCCAGTACTTC. The encoded protein is CASIAVGGETQYF.